What follows is one T cell receptor (beta chain) and its context. What it binds is not known. This specimen comes from a study of cytomegalovirus exposure and HLA in healthy donors. The PCR employed 60 Vbeta primers together with 13 Jbeta primers. The data were produced by immunoSEQ multiplex PCR, yet TCRdb's version contains in-frame clones alone and is incomplete. This table has more than 95,000 clones, around two thirds appearing once. Overall study findings and caveats: Apart from CMV serostatus, no immune exposure information was available. HLA alleles were associated with around 17,000 TCR beta sequences in a later analysis at 0.05 false discovery rate.

The J segment lost 12 bases and the V segment lost 0 bases, leaving 6 bases of the junction unmatched. Germline values: CDR1 SNHLY, CDR2 FYNNEI. CDR3 length: 14 amino acids. What was sequenced was PBMCs. The clonotype comes from a man between 60 and 75 years old in good health and CMV-seropositive. The chain recombines TRBV2 with TRBJ2-1; 9 positions agree with TRBD1. The CDR3 loop is CASSEASDRGSQFF. The CDR3 DNA reads as TGTGCCAGCAGTGAAGCGAGCGACAGGGGGTCGCAGTTCTTC.